The sequence of this T cell receptor beta chain was determined in a study of PD-1 blockade in classical Hodgkin lymphoma. Following autologous stem cell transplantation, relapse occurred in every patient, and exposure to brentuximab vedotin varied. Per the germline V gene, CDR1 is SGHTA and CDR2 is FQGNSA. Trimming left V 2 bases short and J 1 base short, with 5 bases between. The CDR3 contains 13 residues. Study-level results: It was CD4+ TCR diversity, not CD8+, that rose significantly by C4D1.

Using immunoSEQ multiplex PCR, the repertoire was profiled, and TCRdb retains in-frame clones only, with some absent. Among 90,000 to 100,000 clones listed, approximately 89% were seen once. In regard to this clone: The antigen is undetermined.

Specimen: peripheral blood mononuclear cells (PBMCs), collected before the second cycle of nivolumab. The V gene is TRBV7-2, the J gene TRBJ1-1; D may be TRBD1 (5 bases). The TCR comes from a human donor with classical Hodgkin lymphoma. CDR3 region: CASSLQGNTEAFF. The CDR3 DNA reads as TGTGCCAGCAGCTTACAGGGGAACACTGAAGCTTTCTTT.